This TCR beta chain was identified during a study of blood T cell repertoires in COVID-19 (dated by TCRdb to 2018 to 2020). About the investigation overall: Samples from collaborators originated in the United States, Italy and Spain and spanned both the acute and convalescent phases of COVID-19. The prospective study material was composed of cDNA or gDNA derived from T cells, B-cell-depleted T cells, or PBMCs. The dataset comprised deeply sampled blood TCRbeta repertoires from subjects exposed to, actively infected with, or recovered from COVID-19. The repertoires were made available in a free public database intended to serve as a resource for research on the immune response to SARS-CoV-2. The samples were drawn from two sources: the first 160 participants of the ongoing ImmuneRACE study, and fewer than 1,500 subjects contributed by 6 global collaborators. Nearly every sample came with metadata listing a de-identified subject ID, COVID-19 status, age in years and sex. Where available, HLA class I and class II types were obtained from metadata supplied by the sample provider rather than from assay-based typing.

TCRbeta CDR3 regions were amplified from genomic DNA by means of the immunoSEQ Assay, a bias-controlled multiplex PCR. The study's own analysis went as follows. Within the assay, amplification of reference gene primers was used to estimate how many nucleated cells each sample contained. Sequence reads were collapsed and filtered to measure the absolute abundance of every unique TCRbeta CDR3 rearrangement. Productive Simpson clonality was computed per sample as the square root of Simpson's diversity index over productive rearrangements. TCRdb retrieved this table from immuneACCESS and kept in-frame rearrangements only. Not all clones are present; in checked studies, unresolved V genes account for under half, and no reason is known for the remainder. The V and J calls and the clone size are those of that table, but D and trimming were determined from the DNA. The sample table holds approximately 99,000 clones, of which 79% were seen once. In total, the top ten clones hold around 18% of the sample.

The CDR3 goes from the cysteine to the phenylalanine over 14 residues. Solely the CDR3 DNA is kept, with 42 bases framed from the first base. Points on this clone: Its antigen remains unidentified. Base-call qualities are not available, and no considerably larger clone is one nucleotide away.

General conclusions and limits of the study: The amount of clinical and demographic metadata varied by source and participant and was provided uncurated.

The collaborating institutions used their own protocols to collect whole blood in K2EDTA tubes. Collaborator samples were shipped for TCRbeta analysis as frozen whole blood, isolated PBMCs, or DNA extracted from either sample type. Specimen: peripheral blood. This TCR was recovered from an elderly woman with active or convalescent COVID-19. Recombination connected TRBV21-1 to TRBJ2-6; the table's TRBD2 call for D was not verified on the DNA. TRBV21-1 is listed as a pseudogene. The DNA sequence follows: TGTGCCAGGCGACTTCTCTCCGGGGCCAACGTCCTGACTTTC. The translation is CARRLLSGANVLTF.